The present entry profiles one T cell receptor beta chain with its context. This table comes from immunoSEQ multiplex PCR, and its TCRdb copy is limited to in-frame clones, with some not included. The table includes around 300,000 clones, roughly nine tenths detected once. The sample belongs to a study of blood T cell repertoires in COVID-19. Study summary: PBMCs, B-cell-depleted T cells, or T cells provided the cDNA or gDNA that made up the material.

Sequenced: PBMCs or T cells enriched from blood (not recorded which). This receptor was taken from a woman in her sixties or seventies who had recovered from COVID-19.

The CDR3 here is CANTTAGALNTEAFF. CDR3 bases: TGCGCCAACACCACCGCGGGAGCCTTGAACACTGAAGCTTTCTTT. The chain has TRBV10-1 and TRBJ1-1; no clear D. Germline loops: CDR1 WNHNN, CDR2 SYGVQD (reference sequence). V dropped 10 bases and J dropped 0 bases, with 18 bases sitting between them. This CDR3 has 15 amino acids.